These 25 T cell receptor beta chains share one sample of origin, sequenced in a study of T-cell memory formation after mild COVID-19. From the 5' RACE reads, TCRdb called clonotypes with MiXCR, one entry per CDR3 protein. The data contain roughly 280,000 distinct CDR3 sequences, roughly 16% of them seen just once; the ten biggest clones take up around 23%. Specimen: PBMCs or a T cell subset sorted from them (not recorded which). These receptors were taken from a man younger than 30 who had mild COVID-19 (a few samples of this study predate the infection). Cell type and time point are not known.

In this sample, this clonotype turned up a few times. This sequence joins TRBV7-6 and TRBJ2-2, with a tentative D call TRBD1 (6 bases). The CDR3 runs 15 residues. Germline assignment: CDR1 SGHVS and CDR2 FNYEAQ. V was trimmed by 4 bases and J by 3 bases, leaving 12 bases between them. CDR3 amino acids: CASSSGGDYTGELFF. For the CDR3, the DNA is TGTGCCAGCAGCTCTGGGGGCGACTACACCGGGGAGCTGTTTTTT.

The chain recombines TRBV9 with TRBJ1-1, with 9 bases lining up with TRBD1. Trimming cost V 4 bases and J 6 bases; bases outside gene matches: 10. Germline-derived CDR1 and CDR2 are SGDLS and YYNGEE. The CDR3 consists of 15 residues. CDR3 nucleotide sequence: TGTGCCAGCAGCCCCAACAGGGGGCAGATCGCTGAAGCTTTCTTT. This gives the protein CASSPNRGQIAEAFF.

In this sample, this clonotype turned up a few times. The chain recombines TRBV12-3 or TRBV12-4 with TRBJ2-5, with TRBD2 matching over 15 bases. CDR3 length: 19 residues. Unmatched junction bases numbered 15, after V lost 5 bases and J lost 5 bases. The CDR3 region is CASSRPTYGLAGGPETQYF. In DNA form, the CDR3 reads TGTGCCAGCAGTCGCCCGACATACGGACTAGCGGGGGGGCCGGAGACCCAGTACTTC.

V gene TRBV5-1 combines with J gene TRBJ1-1; TRBD1 agrees at 8 bases. This CDR3 comprises 12 residues. Germline V CDR1 and CDR2: SGHRS, YFSETQ. J was trimmed by 5 bases and V by 8 bases; bases with no gene match: 5. This CDR3 is CASGQGDTEAFF. CDR3 coding DNA: TGCGCCAGTGGACAGGGAGATACTGAAGCTTTCTTT.

The chain links TRBV6-2 or TRBV6-3 to TRBJ2-3; D perhaps matches TRBD2 (6 bases). The V end lost 5 bases, the J end lost 3 bases, and 15 bases lay between the germline ends. CDR1 is MNHEY, CDR2 SVGEGT, per germline. The length of the CDR3 is 15 residues. CDR3 sequence (DNA): TGTGCCAGCAGTACCGCGGGACTCCTAACAGATACGCAGTATTTT. Its translation: CASSTAGLLTDTQYF.

This clonotype was found a few times. The chain carries TRBV6-5 and TRBJ1-2; unclear D gene. V was cut by 6 bases and J by 4 bases, with 12 bases left in between. This CDR3 has 13 amino acids. Germline V gene lookup returns CDR1 MNHEY and CDR2 SVGAGI. The CDR3 coding sequence is TGTGCCAGCAGCAGGCTCGGGCGCTATGGCTACACCTTC. Amino acid sequence: CASSRLGRYGYTF.

The chain has TRBV24-1 and TRBJ2-3; D is unresolved. This CDR3 is 13 amino acids long. Per the germline V gene, CDR1 is KGHDR and CDR2 is SFDVKD. V was trimmed by 5 bases and J by 5 bases, leaving 10 bases between them. CDR3 in amino acids: CATSGKGRDTQYF. Here the CDR3 DNA reads TGTGCCACCAGTGGGAAGGGCAGAGATACGCAGTATTTT.

This clonotype was seen a few times. V is TRBV7-6 and J is TRBJ2-3; D is possibly TRBD2 (6 bases). CDR3 size: 16 residues. Germline V gene lookup returns CDR1 SGHVS and CDR2 FNYEAQ. V lost 1 base to trimming and J lost 4 bases, with 15 bases between them. Written as DNA, the CDR3 is TGTGCCAGCAGCTTAGAGGCGGGGTATTTCGCAGATACGCAGTATTTT. It yields the protein CASSLEAGYFADTQYF.

This chain connects TRBV4-2 to TRBJ2-7; 7 nucleotides line up with TRBD2. The CDR3 loop spans 17 amino acids. Germline V gene sequence: CDR1 LGHNA, CDR2 YNFKEQ. V lost 5 bases to trimming and J lost 3 bases; unmatched junction nucleotides: 16. The CDR3 spells CASSALSFPGGYYEQYF. The CDR3, as DNA: TGTGCCAGCAGCGCATTGAGTTTCCCGGGGGGTTACTACGAGCAGTACTTC.

The chain recombines TRBV28 with TRBJ2-1; D is perhaps TRBD2 (6 bases). CDR1 is MDHEN, CDR2 SYDVKM, per germline. This CDR3 is 15 amino acids long. Trimming stripped 7 bases from V and 4 bases from J, with 17 bases between. CDR3 amino acids: CASTNPAGRYNEQFF. The CDR3 bases are TGTGCCAGCACCAATCCCGCGGGGAGATACAATGAGCAGTTCTTC.

This clonotype has more than one count but fewer than ten. The chain has TRBV29-1 and TRBJ2-5; the D call may be TRBD1 or TRBD2 (6 bases each). The CDR3 is 13 amino acids. Trimming left V 5 bases short and J 3 bases short, with 13 bases between. The germline gives CDR1 SQVTM, CDR2 ANQGSEA. For the CDR3, the DNA is TGCAGCGTTACGTGGGGGGCCGAAGAGACCCAGTACTTC. Residues: CSVTWGAEETQYF.

This clonotype showed up just a few times. The J gene is TRBJ2-4, the V gene TRBV4-3; TRBD1 might be the D (6 bases). The V and J ends lost 1 base and 3 bases respectively, with 10 bases between them. This CDR3 has 15 residues. Germline V gene sequence: CDR1 LGHNA, CDR2 YSLEER. CDR3 DNA: TGCGCCAGCAGCCAAGTTGTCAGGGGCAAAAACATTCAGTACTTC. Amino acids: CASSQVVRGKNIQYF.

The chain links TRBV6-2 or TRBV6-3 to TRBJ1-1; D is unresolved. Germline-derived CDR1 and CDR2 are MNHEY and SVGEGT. With 2 bases removed from V and 7 bases from J, the gap between germline ends came to 14 bases. This CDR3 is 14 amino acids long. In DNA, the CDR3 is TGTGCCAGCAGTTACGGTGGCGGTCCTCTTGAAGCTTTCTTT. Residues: CASSYGGGPLEAFF.

This clonotype was counted only a few times. The chain joins TRBV10-3 to TRBJ2-3, with a tentative D call TRBD2 (7 bases). The CDR3 sequence is 14 residues long. The V end lost 6 bases, the J end lost 6 bases, and 16 bases lay between the germline ends. Looked up from germline, CDR1 is ENHRY and CDR2 is SYGVKD. The CDR3 DNA follows: TGTGCCATCAGCCGGGGGGCCGAGGCGGATACGCAGTATTTT. Translating it yields CAISRGAEADTQYF.

This clonotype was counted between two and nine times. The gene calls are TRBV30 and TRBJ1-2; no firm D call. This CDR3 is 15 amino acids long. Germline V gene sequence: CDR1 GTSNPN, CDR2 SVGIG (reference sequence). Trimming removed 3 bases from V and 4 bases from J, with 18 bases in between. The CDR3 protein is CAWRGRHLFPYGYTF. The DNA for the CDR3 is TGTGCCTGGAGGGGCCGACACTTATTTCCCTATGGCTACACCTTC. Full variable domain (missing parts from reference TRBV30 and TRBJ1-2): SQTIHQWPATLVQPVGSPLSLECTVEGTSNPNLYWYRQAAGRGLQLLFYSVGIGQISSEVPQNLSASRPQDRQFILSSKKLLLSDSGFYLCAWRGRHLFPYGYTFGSGTRLTVV.

In its sample, this clonotype was seen a few times. The rearrangement uses TRBV29-1 and TRBJ2-6; 7 bases are shared with TRBD1. This CDR3 has 18 amino acids. The germline gives CDR1 SQVTM, CDR2 ANQGSEA. V shed 4 bases, J shed 0 bases, and the junction held 12 bases outside the gene matches. The CDR3 DNA reads as TGCAGCGTTGGCAACTTAGGGGGCCAGAGCTCTGGGGCCAACGTCCTGACTTTC. Its translation: CSVGNLGGQSSGANVLTF.

Ten or more counts support this clonotype. The genes are TRBV4-1 and TRBJ2-5; D ambiguous. Trimming pared 2 bases from V and 3 bases from J, leaving 10 bases between. The CDR3 consists of 14 residues. CDR1 MGHRA and CDR2 YSYEKL come from the germline V gene. The DNA of the CDR3 is TGCGCCAGCAGCCAATTTCCAGCTAAAGAGACCCAGTACTTC. This sequence encodes CASSQFPAKETQYF.

This clonotype occurred a few times. The gene calls are TRBV7-2 and TRBJ2-5; D gene uncertain. The CDR3 spans 14 residues. CDR1 is SGHTA and CDR2 is FQGNSA in the germline V gene. V lost 1 base and J 4 bases, leaving 10 bases between the germline ends. This CDR3 reads CASSLDRPLETQYF. The CDR3 region has the DNA TGTGCCAGCAGCTTAGACAGACCACTAGAGACCCAGTACTTC.

This clonotype was counted ten times or more. This sequence joins TRBV9 and TRBJ2-5; D not certain. Germline CDR1 reads SGDLS; CDR2 reads YYNGEE. V was cut by 0 bases and J by 3 bases, with 9 bases left in between. This CDR3 spans 14 amino acids. CDR3 loop: CASSVGHREETQYF. The CDR3 DNA reads as TGTGCCAGCAGCGTAGGACACAGAGAAGAGACCCAGTACTTC.

This clonotype was seen a handful of times. The gene calls are TRBV7-9 and TRBJ2-5, with D perhaps given as TRBD1 or TRBD2 (5 bases each). CDR3 size: 14 residues. Germline CDR1 SEHNR, CDR2 FQNEAQ (reference sequence). V gave up 5 bases and J gave up 4 bases, with 14 bases separating them. The CDR3, as DNA: TGTGCCAGCAGCCAGACGGGGCAGGGAGAGACCCAGTACTTC. Its protein product is CASSQTGQGETQYF.

This clonotype was seen a few times. This chain joins TRBV18 and TRBJ1-4; D is ambiguous. Trimming took off 2 bases at V and 0 bases at J, with 4 bases between the two ends. From germline, CDR1 is KGHSH and CDR2 LQKENI. The CDR3 extends over 14 amino acids. The DNA of the CDR3 is TGTGCCAGCTCACCAATGGCAACTAATGAAAAACTGTTTTTT. The encoded protein is CASSPMATNEKLFF. Full variable domain (remainder filled in from reference TRBV18 and TRBJ1-4): NAGVMQNPRHLVRRRGQEARLRCSPMKGHSHVYWYRQLPEEGLKFMVYLQKENIIDESGMPKERFSAEFPKEGPSILRIQQVVRGDSAAYFCASSPMATNEKLFFGSGTQLSVL.

The V gene is TRBV7-3, the J gene TRBJ2-6; D unclear. The CDR3 is made up of 18 amino acids. Per germline, CDR1 SGHTA and CDR2 FQGTGA. Between the trimmed V and J ends, which lost 1 base and 0 bases, there was a span of 13 bases. The CDR3 sequence: CASSLMGSTPSGANVLTF. DNA for the CDR3: TGTGCCAGCAGCTTAATGGGGTCTACCCCCTCTGGGGCCAACGTCCTGACTTTC. Full variable domain (remainder filled in from reference TRBV7-3 and TRBJ2-6): GAGVSQTPSNKVTEKGKYVELRCDPISGHTALYWYRQSLGQGPEFLIYFQGTGAADDSGLPNDRFFAVRPEGSVSTLKIQRTERGDSAVYLCASSLMGSTPSGANVLTFGAGSRLTVL.

In this sample, this clonotype turned up once. This chain joins TRBV25-1 and TRBJ2-5; weak D call: TRBD2 (6 bases). This CDR3 contains 13 residues. The ends were cut back, 4 bases at V and 5 bases at J, with 11 bases in the middle. In germline, CDR1 is MGHDK, CDR2 SYGVNS. Here the CDR3 DNA reads TGTGCCAGCAGTGGGGACTCGAGCGAGACCCAGTACTTC. Translated, it gives CASSGDSSETQYF.

This clonotype was counted only a few times. The V gene is TRBV20-1, the J gene TRBJ1-5; TRBD1 might be the D (5 bases). The CDR3 is 17 amino acids. V was shortened by 0 bases and J by 5 bases, with 20 bases between the two germline ends. Germline CDR1 is DFQATT and CDR2 is SNEGSKA (reference sequence). The CDR3 protein is CSARDRREGWFDQPQHF. The CDR3, as DNA: TGCAGTGCTAGAGATCGGCGGGAGGGGTGGTTCGATCAGCCCCAGCATTTT.

This clonotype has just a few counts. V gene TRBV6-6 combines with J gene TRBJ2-3; 7 positions agree with TRBD1. The V segment lost 6 bases and the J segment 0 bases; nucleotides outside the gene matches: 12. The germline CDR1 and CDR2 sequences are MNHNY and SVGAGI (reference sequence). The CDR3 contains 17 residues. CDR3 residues: CASSNFPGTASTDTQYF. Here the CDR3 DNA reads TGTGCCAGCAGCAACTTCCCGGGGACAGCTAGCACAGATACGCAGTATTTT.